One and the same sample provided the 13 T cell receptor beta chains below, sequenced in a study of blood T cells in healthy people across ages. A second PCR of 7 to 11 cycles used a sample-barcoded 5' primer and a J-beta primer mix. TCRdb re-called the 5' RACE reads through MiXCR, storing one row per CDR3 protein. The data show 710,000 or so distinct CDR3 sequences, over 20% seen once. The sequenced material came from blood. These receptors were collected from a man aged 65 to 79 in good health.

This clonotype was counted many times. This chain uses TRBV5-4 with TRBJ1-2; maybe TRBD1 (5 bases). The germline gives CDR1 SGHNT, CDR2 YYREEE (reference sequence). Trimming stripped 3 bases from V and 1 base from J, with 10 bases between. The CDR3 sequence is 14 residues long. CDR3: CASSSKTDNYGYTF. The CDR3 coding sequence is TGTGCCAGCAGCTCCAAGACAGATAACTATGGCTACACCTTC. The whole variable domain, filled in from reference TRBV5-4 and TRBJ1-2, reads ETGVTQSPTHLIKTRGQQVTLRCSSQSGHNTVSWYQQALGQGPQFIFQYYREEENGRGNFPPRFSGLQFPNYSSELNVNALELDDSALYLCASSSKTDNYGYTFGSGTRLTVV.

The chain joins TRBV7-2 to TRBJ2-5; a weak D match, TRBD1 (6 bases). Judging by the DNA end, TRBJ2-7 fits better; the J call may be wrong. CDR3 length: 15 amino acids. Looked up from germline, CDR1 is SGHTA and CDR2 is FQGNSA. CDR3 region: CASSLVSTGRSEQYV. CDR3 nucleotide sequence: TGTGCCAGCAGCTTAGTCTCGACAGGTCGCTCCGAGCAGTACGTC.

J is TRBJ2-3 and V is TRBV25-1, with 8 positions matching TRBD1. Germline values: CDR1 MGHDK, CDR2 SYGVNS. The CDR3 runs 15 residues. The J segment lost 5 bases and the V segment lost 2 bases, leaving 6 bases of the junction unmatched. This CDR3 reads CASSEGAGGLDTQYF. The DNA for the CDR3 is TGTGCCAGCAGTGAAGGGGCAGGGGGCCTAGATACGCAGTATTTT.

This clonotype was seen at least ten times. This rearrangement joins TRBV19 to TRBJ2-1; TRBD1 is a possible D gene (6 bases). The CDR3 has 14 residues. Looked up from germline, CDR1 is LNHDA and CDR2 is SQIVND (reference sequence). V was pared by 1 base and J by 5 bases, with 9 bases between. The CDR3 reads CASSIGAGDNEQFF. The CDR3 bases are TGTGCCAGTAGTATAGGGGCAGGGGACAATGAGCAGTTCTTC.

J is TRBJ2-3 and V is TRBV7-9; D is ambiguous. Germline values: CDR1 SEHNR, CDR2 FQNEAQ (reference sequence). The length of the CDR3 is 14 residues. The V gene lost 8 bases and the J gene lost 1 base, with 13 bases spanning the gap. CDR3 sequence reads: CASAGVYGTDTQYF. Written as DNA, the CDR3 is TGTGCCAGCGCAGGAGTCTACGGCACAGATACGCAGTATTTT.

Only a few counts were recorded for this clonotype. This chain uses TRBV7-3 with TRBJ2-3; 9 positions agree with TRBD2. V shed 5 bases, J shed 4 bases, and the junction held 7 bases outside the gene matches. CDR3 length: 15 amino acids. Germline V gene data show CDR1 as SGHTA and CDR2 as FQGTGA. Here the CDR3 reads CASSMTSGWSDTQYF. The CDR3 DNA follows: TGTGCCAGCAGCATGACTAGCGGATGGTCAGATACGCAGTATTTT.

V usage is TRBV12-3 or TRBV12-4 and J usage is TRBJ1-1; TRBD1 aligns across 9 bases. V gave up 3 bases and J gave up 6 bases; unmatched junction bases: 8. The length of the CDR3 is 15 residues. CDR3 sequence reads: CASSFDRGTIAEAFF. For the CDR3, the DNA is TGTGCCAGCAGTTTTGACAGGGGGACGATCGCTGAAGCTTTCTTT.

This clonotype was counted ten times or more. The chain employs TRBV12-3 or TRBV12-4 and TRBJ1-2, with 8 bases fitting TRBD1. This CDR3 is 12 amino acids long. The ends lost 4 bases at V and 8 bases at J; junction bases unmatched: 3. The DNA for the CDR3 is TGTGCCAGCAGTTCGCGGACAGGGGGCTACACCTTC. Its translation: CASSSRTGGYTF.

V gene TRBV5-1 combines with J gene TRBJ1-1; 7 nucleotides match TRBD1. The CDR3 spans 15 residues. The V and J ends lost 7 bases and 4 bases, in that order; junction bases with no gene match: 13. Germline values: CDR1 SGHRS, CDR2 YFSETQ. The CDR3 coding sequence is TGCGCCAGCCAGCCCGGCGAGGGGGCGAGCACTGAAGCTTTCTTT. Protein product: CASQPGEGASTEAFF.

This clonotype was detected only a few times. The V and J genes are TRBV12-3 or TRBV12-4 and TRBJ2-2; 8 nucleotides align to TRBD1. V was clipped by 5 bases and J by 6 bases; unmatched bases: 11. CDR3 size: 16 residues. Here the CDR3 DNA reads TGTGCCAGCAGTCCCCCGGCAGGGGGCCGACCCGGGGAGCTGTTTTTT. Its protein product is CASSPPAGGRPGELFF.

The genes are TRBV20-1 and TRBJ2-1, with 11 nucleotides matching TRBD2. Losses at the gene ends were 5 bases for V and 7 bases for J; bases not matched to a gene: 7. CDR1 is DFQATT and CDR2 is SNEGSKA in the germline V gene (reference sequence). The CDR3 is 14 amino acids. The CDR3 DNA sequence: TGCAGTGCTTTGACTAGCGGGGCCCGGAATGAGCAGTTCTTC. Residues: CSALTSGARNEQFF.

The chain recombines TRBV14 with TRBJ2-4; perhaps D is TRBD1 or TRBD2 (7 bases each). This CDR3 comprises 18 residues. CDR1 and CDR2 (germline): SGHDN, FVKESK. Trimming took 3 bases from V and 0 from J, leaving 18 bases between them. In DNA, the CDR3 is TGTGCCAGCAGCCAGCCGTTCAGGGGGGGCTTAGCCAAAAACATTCAGTACTTC. Encoded protein: CASSQPFRGGLAKNIQYF.

This clonotype has just a few counts. This chain's CDR3 is CSAPRPAGFSEQFF. Here the CDR3 DNA reads TGCAGTGCTCCCCGACCAGCGGGTTTTAGTGAGCAGTTCTTC. J is TRBJ2-1 and V is TRBV20-1; tentative D call: TRBD2 (6 bases). Deletions cut 5 bases from V and 9 bases from J, with 20 bases between. The CDR3 is made up of 14 amino acids. Germline-derived CDR1 and CDR2 are DFQATT and SNEGSKA (reference sequence).